Listed here are 14 T cell receptor beta chains from one sample, sequenced in a study of blood T cell repertoires in COVID-19. The repertoire was sequenced with immunoSEQ multiplex PCR; TCRdb's copy has only in-frame clones and lacks some. The sample has under 200,000 clones, approximately 80% seen once; the top ten hold 8% to 13%. Sequencing was performed on PBMCs or T cells enriched from blood (not recorded which). These receptors were collected from a man aged 50 to 60 who had recovered from COVID-19.

The chain carries TRBV28 and TRBJ1-5; 8 bases are shared with TRBD1. This CDR3 has 17 residues. CDR1 and CDR2 from the germline V gene are MDHEN and SYDVKM. The trim removed 6 bases at V and 7 bases at J, leaving 17 bases unmatched. This CDR3 is CASSPTFFGTGLQPQHF. The CDR3 DNA follows: TGTGCCAGCAGCCCCACTTTTTTTGGGACAGGCCTCCAGCCCCAGCATTTT.

In its sample, this clone was seen once. This chain joins TRBV4-2 and TRBJ2-7, with D unresolved. The germline V gene has CDR1 LGHNA and CDR2 YNFKEQ. V lost 1 base, J lost 0 bases, and 10 bases lay in between. CDR3 length: 15 residues. The CDR3 bases are TGTGCCAGCAGCCAAGTTCAGTCCCGCTCCTACGAGCAGTACTTC. This gives the protein CASSQVQSRSYEQYF.

This clone came up a few times. This chain connects TRBV7-9 to TRBJ1-4; TRBD1 might be the D (6 bases). The CDR3 has 15 amino acids. Trimming pared 5 bases from V and 4 bases from J, leaving 14 bases between. Per the germline V gene, CDR1 is SEHNR and CDR2 is FQNEAQ (reference sequence). This CDR3 is CASSPGTLDNEKLFF. CDR3 sequence (DNA): TGTGCCAGCAGCCCTGGGACATTGGATAATGAAAAACTGTTTTTT.

This clone appeared a few times. V and J are TRBV28 and TRBJ1-6; TRBD1 matches at 7 bases. The CDR3 length is 14 residues. Per germline, CDR1 MDHEN and CDR2 SYDVKM. V dropped 5 bases and J dropped 5; count of bases not matched to a gene: 3. In nucleotides, the CDR3 is TGTGCCAGCAGTCCGGGACAGAATAATTCACCCCTCCACTTT. It translates to CASSPGQNNSPLHF.

This clone has a handful of counts. This chain connects TRBV30 to TRBJ1-1, with D unresolved. Looked up from germline, CDR1 is GTSNPN and CDR2 is SVGIG (reference sequence). The CDR3 runs 12 residues. Trimming stripped 5 bases from V and 4 bases from J, with 11 bases between. CDR3 DNA: TGTGCCTGGGCCCTATGGGCCACTGAAGCTTTCTTT. Translated: CAWALWATEAFF.

The CDR3 spells CASSLDIYGYTF. CDR3 DNA: TGTGCCAGCAGCTTAGACATCTATGGCTACACCTTC. The chain links TRBV7-2 to TRBJ1-2; no definite D call. CDR1 is SGHTA and CDR2 is FQGNSA in the germline V gene. The CDR3 has 12 amino acids. V gave up 1 base and J gave up 4 bases, with 4 bases separating them.

The CDR3 region has the DNA TGTGCCACCAGCGGCGGGGCTAGGGGTAGAGAGACCCAGTACTTC. It is translated as CATSGGARGRETQYF. This chain uses TRBV15 with TRBJ2-5, with TRBD2 as a possible D gene (6 bases). The germline V gene encodes CDR1 LNHNV and CDR2 YYDKDF (reference sequence). V was clipped by 5 bases and J by 4 bases, with 17 bases between them. The CDR3 extends over 15 amino acids.

The V and J genes are TRBV7-2 and TRBJ1-5, with TRBD1 identical over 7 bases. Germline CDR1 and CDR2: SGHTA and FQGNSA. This CDR3 has 14 amino acids. The J segment lost 7 bases and the V segment lost 5 bases, leaving 8 bases of the junction unmatched. The CDR3 region is CASSPRTGGQPQHF. Here the CDR3 DNA reads TGTGCCAGCAGCCCCAGGACAGGAGGGCAGCCCCAGCATTTT.

In its sample, this clone was seen once. V usage is TRBV5-1 and J usage is TRBJ1-1; unclear D gene. Looked up from germline, CDR1 is SGHRS and CDR2 is YFSETQ. Trimming took 0 bases from V and 4 from J, leaving 13 bases between them. This CDR3 has 15 amino acids. For the CDR3, the DNA is TGCGCCAGCAGCTTGGCCTCAAACGGTCGCACTGAAGCTTTCTTT. It translates to CASSLASNGRTEAFF.

CDR3 DNA sequence: TGTGCCACCAGTGATAAAGGAGGTTCAGCAGATACGCAGTATTTT. Translating it yields CATSDKGGSADTQYF. The gene calls are TRBV24-1 and TRBJ2-3; D possibly corresponds to TRBD2 (5 bases). Trimming left V 3 bases short and J 4 bases short, with 13 bases between. The CDR3 runs to 15 residues. Per germline, CDR1 KGHDR and CDR2 SFDVKD.

The chain carries TRBV11-2 and TRBJ2-1; perhaps TRBD1 as D (6 bases). Trimming left V 3 bases short and J 5 bases short, with 11 bases between. The length of the CDR3 is 14 residues. Germline V gives CDR1 SGHAT, CDR2 FQNNGV. Here the CDR3 DNA reads TGTGCCAGCAGCTTGCAGGGGTGGAACAATGAGCAGTTCTTC. It is translated as CASSLQGWNNEQFF. Full variable domain (outside the CDR3, taken from reference TRBV11-2 and TRBJ2-1): EAGVAQSPRYKIIEKRQSVAFWCNPISGHATLYWYQQILGQGPKLLIQFQNNGVVDDSQLPKDRFSAERLKGVDSTLKIQPAKLEDSAVYLCASSLQGWNNEQFFGPGTRLTVL.

The rearrangement joins TRBV21-1 to TRBJ1-5; TRBD1 was called by the table and not checked on the DNA. TRBV21-1 has pseudogene status. The CDR3 has 17 residues. This CDR3 reads CASGGTGRRISNQPQHF. As DNA, the CDR3 is TGTGCCAGCGGAGGGACAGGGCGGAGGATTAGCAATCAGCCCCAGCATTTT.

The rearrangement joins TRBV19 to TRBJ1-5; no clear D gene. This CDR3 comprises 16 residues. Looked up from germline, CDR1 is LNHDA and CDR2 is SQIVND (reference sequence). The V end lost 7 bases, the J end lost 0 bases, and 16 bases lay between the germline ends. The CDR3 DNA is TGTGCCAGTATGATAACAAGCGGGTATAGCAATCAGCCCCAGCATTTT. Encoded protein: CASMITSGYSNQPQHF.

CDR3 nucleotides: TGTGCCAGCAGCTTAAGGCGGAGACAGGGCCTCGGAAACACTGAAGCTTTCTTT. It is translated as CASSLRRRQGLGNTEAFF. The J gene is TRBJ1-1, the V gene TRBV11-2; the match to TRBD1 covers 7 bases. V dropped 2 bases and J dropped 2; count of bases not matched to a gene: 14. This CDR3 spans 18 amino acids. CDR1 is SGHAT, CDR2 FQNNGV, per germline.